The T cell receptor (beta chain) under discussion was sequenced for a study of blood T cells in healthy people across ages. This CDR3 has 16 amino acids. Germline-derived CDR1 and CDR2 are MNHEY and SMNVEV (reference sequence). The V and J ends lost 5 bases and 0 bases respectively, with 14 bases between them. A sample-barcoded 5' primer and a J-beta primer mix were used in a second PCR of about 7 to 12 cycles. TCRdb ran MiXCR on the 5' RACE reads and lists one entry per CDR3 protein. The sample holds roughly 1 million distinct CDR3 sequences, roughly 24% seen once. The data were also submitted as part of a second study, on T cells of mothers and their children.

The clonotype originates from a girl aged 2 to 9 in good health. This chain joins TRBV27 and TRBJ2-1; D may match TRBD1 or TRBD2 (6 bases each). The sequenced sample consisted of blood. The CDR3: CASSLGGSRSYNEQFF. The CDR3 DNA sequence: TGTGCCAGCAGTCTCGGGGGCTCTCGCTCCTACAATGAGCAGTTCTTC.